The clone carrying this T cell receptor (beta chain) occurred a few times. This entry is derived from a study of control samples from healthy donors and cancer patients. This CDR3 is 15 amino acids long. Trimming took off 11 bases at V and 2 bases at J, with 20 bases between the two ends. The V gene's germline CDR1 is MNHEY and CDR2 SVGAGI. The method was immunoSEQ multiplex PCR; TCRdb's version includes in-frame clones alone and lacks a portion of them. This sample has tens of thousands of clones; approximately 93% occur once, and the top ten carry 1.5%. This TCR came from a woman aged 25 to 39 in good health. This chain connects TRBV6-5 to TRBJ2-3, with a possible D match to TRBD2 (5 bases). Material: blood. The CDR3 DNA reads TGTGCCCTAAAGGAAGGGAGCTCAGACACAGATACGCAGTATTTT. This codes for CALKEGSSDTDTQYF.